A selection of T cell receptor beta chains follows, all from one sample in a study of CD8+CD57+ T cells in acquired aplastic anemia. TCRdb redid the calling of the reads with MiXCR, one entry per CDR3 protein. The repertoire has about 220,000 distinct CDR3 sequences, around 32% of them found once; the top ten carry 0.9% to 1.2%. The sample taken for sequencing was sorted CD4+, CD8+, or CD8+CD57+ T cells (not recorded which) from PBMCs. The receptor source for this set is a human donor in good health, serving as a control. The CDR3 runs from the conserved cysteine through the conserved F or W. Each record gives: V gene, clone size, J gene, D gene, CDR3 length, CDR3 protein, CDR3 DNA. A D gene is named only where the DNA matches it firmly. Rows give clone size only sometimes, using once, few, many, or a class for an expanded clone.

>TRBV20-1|many|TRBJ1-2|TRBD1|15
CSARVHRGHNYGYTF
TGCAGTGCTAGAGTACACAGGGGGCACAACTATGGCTACACCTTC
>TRBV29-1|many|TRBJ2-7|NA|12
CAFSGGSYEQYF
TGCGCATTCAGTGGGGGTTCCTACGAGCAGTACTTC
>TRBV6-1|few|TRBJ1-5|NA|15
CASSDQALSNQPQHF
TGTGCCAGCAGTGATCAGGCGCTAAGCAATCAGCCCCAGCATTTT
>TRBV5-6|NA|TRBJ2-3|NA|13
CASSLGLSDTQYF
TGTGCCAGCAGCTTGGGGTTGTCAGATACGCAGTATTTT
>TRBV6-1|NA|TRBJ1-5|NA|13
CASQGRGDQPQHF
TGTGCCAGCCAGGGAAGAGGGGATCAGCCCCAGCATTTT
>TRBV6-6|many|TRBJ1-5|NA|14
CASSSKQPYQPQHF
TGTGCCAGCAGCTCAAAACAACCCTATCAGCCCCAGCATTTT
>TRBV7-9|many|TRBJ1-5|NA|15
CASSLLRVGNQPQHF
TGTGCCAGCAGCTTATTACGTGTGGGAAATCAGCCCCAGCATTTT
>TRBV15|NA|TRBJ1-2|NA|14
CATSRDFGNYGYTF
TGTGCCACCAGCAGAGATTTCGGGAACTATGGCTACACCTTC
>TRBV5-1|NA|TRBJ2-3|NA|16
CTSSLQALTPTDTQYF
TGCACCAGCAGCTTGCAGGCCCTTACCCCCACAGATACGCAGTATTTT
>TRBV19|NA|TRBJ2-2|NA|15
CASSIAGFWSGELFF
TGTGCCAGTAGTATAGCCGGCTTTTGGTCCGGGGAGCTGTTTTTT
>TRBV20-1|NA|TRBJ2-1|TRBD2|15
CSASQLAGDYNEQFF
TGCAGTGCTAGTCAATTAGCGGGCGACTACAATGAGCAGTTCTTC
>TRBV2|once|TRBJ2-2|NA|12
CASRISTGELFF
TGTGCCAGCAGAATCAGCACCGGGGAGCTGTTTTTT
>TRBV20-1|NA|TRBJ2-3|NA|14
CSAEEQTSTDTQYF
TGCAGTGCGGAGGAACAAACTAGCACAGATACGCAGTATTTT
>TRBV7-2|many|TRBJ1-2|TRBD1|15
CASSLGRDRVYGYTF
TGTGCCAGCAGCTTGGGTCGGGACAGGGTCTATGGCTACACCTTC
>TRBV5-1|many|TRBJ2-7|NA|14
CASSPSSGAYEQYF
TGCGCCAGCAGCCCCTCGTCCGGGGCCTACGAGCAGTACTTC
>TRBV5-1|NA|TRBJ1-6|NA|15
CASSSGMWDNSPLHF
TGCGCCAGCAGCTCAGGGATGTGGGATAATTCACCCCTCCACTTT
>TRBV20-1|many|TRBJ1-5|NA|13
CSAKDRNNQPQHF
TGCAGTGCTAAGGACAGAAACAATCAGCCCCAGCATTTT
>TRBV5-5|many|TRBJ2-7|NA|13
CASSRLASYEQYF
TGTGCCAGCAGCCGTCTGGCATCCTACGAGCAGTACTTC
>TRBV29-1|many|TRBJ1-2|NA|11
CSVLTGSGYTF
TGCAGCGTCCTAACAGGGAGCGGCTACACCTTC
>TRBV10-1|many|TRBJ2-2|TRBD1|15
CASSPGGSNTGELFF
TGCGCCAGCAGCCCAGGGGGATCGAACACCGGGGAGCTGTTTTTT
>TRBV9|NA|TRBJ1-2|TRBD1|17
CASSAGTGGAEDYGYTF
TGTGCCAGCAGCGCTGGGACAGGGGGCGCTGAGGACTATGGCTACACCTTC
>TRBV2|many|TRBJ1-2|NA|11
CASSDRYGYTF
TGTGCCAGCAGTGACCGGTATGGCTACACCTTC
>TRBV29-1|few|TRBJ1-2|TRBD1|15
CSVELGDRGNYGYTF
TGCAGCGTTGAACTGGGGGACAGGGGTAACTATGGCTACACCTTC